Detailed here is one T cell receptor beta chain. CDR1 is LNHDA and CDR2 is SQIVND in the germline V gene (reference sequence). There are 14 residues in the CDR3. V was cut by 7 bases and J by 0 bases, with 12 bases left in between. As originally analysed: Amplification with reference gene primers provided the estimates of nucleated cell counts. Using immunoSEQ multiplex PCR, the repertoire was profiled, and TCRdb retains in-frame clones only, with some absent. The V and J calls and clone size were taken over from that table, and D and trimming were inferred from the DNA. The sample lists over 90,000 clones, roughly 90% occurring once. These data belong to a study of blood T cell repertoires in COVID-19.

This TCR came from a woman in her 70s with acute or convalescent COVID-19. V is TRBV19 and J is TRBJ2-5; tentative D call: TRBD1 (5 bases). Sequencing was performed on peripheral blood. The CDR3 DNA follows: TGTGCCAGTACGCAGGGCCTCCACCAAGAGACCCAGTACTTC. Protein sequence: CASTQGLHQETQYF.